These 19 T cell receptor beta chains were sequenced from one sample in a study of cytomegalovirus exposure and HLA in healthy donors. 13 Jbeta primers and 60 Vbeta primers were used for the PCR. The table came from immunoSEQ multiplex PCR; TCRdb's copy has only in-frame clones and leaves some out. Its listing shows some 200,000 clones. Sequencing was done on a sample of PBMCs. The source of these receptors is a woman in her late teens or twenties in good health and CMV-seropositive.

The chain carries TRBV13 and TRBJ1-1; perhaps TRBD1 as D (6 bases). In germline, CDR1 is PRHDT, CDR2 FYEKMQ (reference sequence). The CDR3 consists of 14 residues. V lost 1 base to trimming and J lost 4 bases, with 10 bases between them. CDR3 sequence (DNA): TGTGCCAGCAGCTTAGAAGGGGGTACCACTGAAGCTTTCTTT. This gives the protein CASSLEGGTTEAFF.

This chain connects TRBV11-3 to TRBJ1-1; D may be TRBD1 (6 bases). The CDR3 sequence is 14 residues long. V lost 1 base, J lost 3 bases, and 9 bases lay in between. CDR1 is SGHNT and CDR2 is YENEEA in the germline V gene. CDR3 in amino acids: CASSLGAGDTEAFF. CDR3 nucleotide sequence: TGTGCCAGCAGCTTAGGAGCAGGGGACACTGAAGCTTTCTTT.

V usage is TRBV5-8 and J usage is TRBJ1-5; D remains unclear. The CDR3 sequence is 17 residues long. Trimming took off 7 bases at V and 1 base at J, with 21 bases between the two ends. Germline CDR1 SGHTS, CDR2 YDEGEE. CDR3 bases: TGTGCCAGCGTTCCCTCTACTGGTCCATGGAGCAATCAGCCCCAGCATTTT. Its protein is CASVPSTGPWSNQPQHF.

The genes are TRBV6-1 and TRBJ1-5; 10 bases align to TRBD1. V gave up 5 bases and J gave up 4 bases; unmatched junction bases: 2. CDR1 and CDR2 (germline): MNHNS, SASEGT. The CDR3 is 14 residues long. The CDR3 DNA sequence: TGTGCCAGCAGTCCGGGACAGGGGAATCAGCCCCAGCATTTT. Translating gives CASSPGQGNQPQHF.

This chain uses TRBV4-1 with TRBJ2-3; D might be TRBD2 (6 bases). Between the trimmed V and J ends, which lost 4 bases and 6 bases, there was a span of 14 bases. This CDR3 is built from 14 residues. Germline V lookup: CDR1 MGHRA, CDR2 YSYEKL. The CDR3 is CASSPWGEEDTQYF. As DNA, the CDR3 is TGCGCCAGCAGCCCGTGGGGGGAGGAGGATACGCAGTATTTT.

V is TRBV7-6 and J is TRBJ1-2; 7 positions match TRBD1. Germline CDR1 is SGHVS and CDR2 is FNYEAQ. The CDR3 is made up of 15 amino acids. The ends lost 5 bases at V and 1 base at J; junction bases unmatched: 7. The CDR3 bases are TGTGCCAGCAGCCACCGGGACAGAGATAACTATGGCTACACCTTC. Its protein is CASSHRDRDNYGYTF.

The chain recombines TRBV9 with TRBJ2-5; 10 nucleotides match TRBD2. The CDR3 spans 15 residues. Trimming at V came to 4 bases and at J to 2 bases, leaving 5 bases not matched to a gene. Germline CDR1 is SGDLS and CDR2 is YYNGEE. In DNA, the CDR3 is TGTGCCAGCAGCCCGCGGACTAGCGGACAAGAGACCCAGTACTTC. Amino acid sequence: CASSPRTSGQETQYF.

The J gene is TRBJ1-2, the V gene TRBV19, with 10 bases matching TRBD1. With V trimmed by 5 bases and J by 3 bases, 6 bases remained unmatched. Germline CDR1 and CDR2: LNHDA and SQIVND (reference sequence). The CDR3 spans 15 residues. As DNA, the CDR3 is TGTGCCAGTAGTCCCCGGACAGGGGGGCACTATGGCTACACCTTC. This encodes CASSPRTGGHYGYTF.

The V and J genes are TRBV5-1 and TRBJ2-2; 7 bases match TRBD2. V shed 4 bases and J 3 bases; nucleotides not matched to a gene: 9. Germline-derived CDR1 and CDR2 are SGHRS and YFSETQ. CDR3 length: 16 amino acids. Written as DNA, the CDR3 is TGCGCCAGCAGCCCTGGGCCTAGCGGCTACACCGGGGAGCTGTTTTTT. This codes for CASSPGPSGYTGELFF.

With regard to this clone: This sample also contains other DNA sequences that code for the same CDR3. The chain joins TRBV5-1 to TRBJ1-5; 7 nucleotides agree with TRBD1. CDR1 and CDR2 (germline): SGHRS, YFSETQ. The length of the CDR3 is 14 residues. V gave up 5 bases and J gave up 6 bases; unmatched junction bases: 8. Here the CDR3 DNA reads TGCGCCAGCAGTGCCTATCAGGGGGGTCAGCCCCAGCATTTT. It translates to CASSAYQGGQPQHF.

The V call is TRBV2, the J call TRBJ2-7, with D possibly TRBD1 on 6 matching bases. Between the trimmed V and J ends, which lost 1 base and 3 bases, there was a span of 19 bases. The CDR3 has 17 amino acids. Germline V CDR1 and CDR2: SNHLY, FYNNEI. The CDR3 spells CASSEVLPGQPSYEQYF. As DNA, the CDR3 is TGTGCCAGCAGTGAAGTGTTGCCTGGACAGCCAAGCTACGAGCAGTACTTC. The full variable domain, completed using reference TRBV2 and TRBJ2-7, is EPEVTQTPSHQVTQMGQEVILRCVPISNHLYFYWYRQILGQKVEFLVSFYNNEISEKSEIFDDQFSVERPDGSNFTLKIRSTKLEDSAMYFCASSEVLPGQPSYEQYFGPGTRLTVT.

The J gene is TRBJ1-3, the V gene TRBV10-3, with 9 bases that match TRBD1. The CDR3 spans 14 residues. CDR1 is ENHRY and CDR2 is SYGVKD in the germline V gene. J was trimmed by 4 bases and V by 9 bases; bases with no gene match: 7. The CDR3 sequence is CAMRAGTGGNTIYF. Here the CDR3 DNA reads TGTGCCATGCGAGCAGGGACAGGGGGAAACACCATATATTTT.

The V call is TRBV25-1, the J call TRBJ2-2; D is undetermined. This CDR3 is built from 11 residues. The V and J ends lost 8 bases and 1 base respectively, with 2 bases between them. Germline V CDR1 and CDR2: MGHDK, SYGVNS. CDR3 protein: CASRNTGELFF. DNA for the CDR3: TGTGCCAGCCGGAACACCGGGGAGCTGTTTTTT.

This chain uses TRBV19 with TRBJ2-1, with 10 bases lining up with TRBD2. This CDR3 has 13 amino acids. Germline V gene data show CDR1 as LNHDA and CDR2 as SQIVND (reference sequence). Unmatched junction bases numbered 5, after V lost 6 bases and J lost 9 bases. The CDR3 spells CASSPLAGSEQFF. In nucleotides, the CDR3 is TGTGCCAGTAGCCCACTAGCGGGGAGTGAGCAGTTCTTC.

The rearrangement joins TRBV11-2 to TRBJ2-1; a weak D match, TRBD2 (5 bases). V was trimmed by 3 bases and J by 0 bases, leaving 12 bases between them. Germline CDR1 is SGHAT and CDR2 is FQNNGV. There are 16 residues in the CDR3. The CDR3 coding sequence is TGTGCCAGCAGCTTGTCCCGGGAAAGCTCCTACAATGAGCAGTTCTTC. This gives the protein CASSLSRESSYNEQFF.

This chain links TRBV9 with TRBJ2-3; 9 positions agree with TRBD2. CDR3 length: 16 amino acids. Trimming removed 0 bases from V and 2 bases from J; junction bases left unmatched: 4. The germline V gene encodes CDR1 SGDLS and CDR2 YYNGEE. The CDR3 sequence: CASSVVGTSYTDTQYF. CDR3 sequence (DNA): TGTGCCAGCAGCGTAGTCGGGACTAGCTACACAGATACGCAGTATTTT.

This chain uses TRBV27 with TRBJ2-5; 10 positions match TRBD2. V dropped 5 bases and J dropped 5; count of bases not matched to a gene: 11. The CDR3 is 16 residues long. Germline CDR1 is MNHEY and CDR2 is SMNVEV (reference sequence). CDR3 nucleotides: TGTGCCAGCAGTCAGGCCCTGGGACTAGCGCGGGAGACCCAGTACTTC. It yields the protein CASSQALGLARETQYF.

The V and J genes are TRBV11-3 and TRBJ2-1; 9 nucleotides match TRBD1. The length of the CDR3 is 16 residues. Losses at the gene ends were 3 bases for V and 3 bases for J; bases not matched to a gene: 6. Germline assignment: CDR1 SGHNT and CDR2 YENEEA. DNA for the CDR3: TGTGCCAGCAGCTTTACTGGGACAGGGATCTACAATGAGCAGTTCTTC. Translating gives CASSFTGTGIYNEQFF.

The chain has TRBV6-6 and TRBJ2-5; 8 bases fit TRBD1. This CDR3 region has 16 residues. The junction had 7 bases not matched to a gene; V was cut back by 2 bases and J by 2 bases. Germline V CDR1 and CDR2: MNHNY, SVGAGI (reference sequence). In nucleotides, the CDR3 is TGTGCCAGCAGTTACGGTGGCAGGGGGCGGCAAGAGACCCAGTACTTC. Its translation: CASSYGGRGRQETQYF.